These 21 T cell receptor beta chains were all obtained from the same sample, sequenced in a study of CD8+ T cells in alopecia areata. Reverse transcription of extracted RNA yielded cDNA, which provided the sequencing template. Method: immunoSEQ multiplex PCR; TCRdb's copy keeps in-frame clones and lacks some. The sample consists of some 130,000 clones, 45% to 50% of them appearing once. The source material was CD8+ T cells sorted from blood, sampled at week 0. Every receptor here comes from a human donor with alopecia areata.

The chain joins TRBV27 to TRBJ2-3; no firm D call. Germline CDR1 reads MNHEY; CDR2 reads SMNVEV (reference sequence). The V end lost 1 base, the J end lost 4 bases, and 6 bases lay between the germline ends. The CDR3 is made up of 13 amino acids. CDR3 region: CASSLWFSDTQYF. Here the CDR3 DNA reads TGTGCCAGCAGTTTATGGTTCTCAGATACGCAGTATTTT.

The chain is built from TRBV27 and TRBJ2-1; the match to TRBD2 covers 10 bases. From germline, CDR1 is MNHEY and CDR2 SMNVEV (reference sequence). The CDR3 totals 14 residues. Germline trimming cut 3 bases from V and 7 bases from J; bases unmatched to any gene: 3. The CDR3 DNA is TGTGCCAGCAGTTTGAGACTAGCGGGTAATGAGCAGTTCTTC. Translated, it gives CASSLRLAGNEQFF.

The V and J genes are TRBV29-1 and TRBJ2-7, with TRBD1 matching over 9 bases. There are 14 residues in the CDR3. Trimming removed 6 bases from V and 4 bases from J; junction bases left unmatched: 10. From germline, CDR1 is SQVTM and CDR2 ANQGSEA. CDR3 DNA: TGCAGCGTAGAGAACGGGACAGGGCCGTACGAGCAGTACTTC. This codes for CSVENGTGPYEQYF.

V usage is TRBV5-5 and J usage is TRBJ2-7, with TRBD1 matching 8 bases. CDR3 length: 10 amino acids. Germline assignment: CDR1 SGHKS and CDR2 YYEKEE (reference sequence). The CDR3 loop reads CASSLRQGIV. The CDR3 DNA reads TGTGCCAGCAGCTTGAGACAGGGGATTGTC.

The CDR3 sequence: CASSQGIGFGELFF. The CDR3 DNA reads as TGTGCCAGCAGCCAAGGGATCGGGTTCGGGGAGCTGTTTTTT. J is TRBJ2-2 and V is TRBV6-5; D unresolved. The germline V gene has CDR1 MNHEY and CDR2 SVGAGI. The V and J ends lost 6 bases and 7 bases respectively, with 15 bases between them. The CDR3 runs 14 residues.

This chain joins TRBV9 and TRBJ2-1; D gene unclear. Germline CDR1 and CDR2: SGDLS and YYNGEE. Trimming pared 3 bases from V and 10 bases from J, leaving 8 bases between. The CDR3 consists of 11 residues. CDR3 in DNA: TGTGCCAGCAGCGGGAATCGCGAGCAGTTCTTC. Translated, it gives CASSGNREQFF.

This clone turned up a few times. The CDR3 loop is CSVDSGEGYEQYF. In DNA, the CDR3 is TGCAGCGTTGATAGCGGGGAGGGTTACGAGCAGTACTTC. The J gene is TRBJ2-7, the V gene TRBV29-1, with 8 bases that match TRBD2. The CDR3 covers 13 residues. The germline V gene encodes CDR1 SQVTM and CDR2 ANQGSEA. The junction had 5 bases not matched to a gene; V was cut back by 3 bases and J by 4 bases.

J is TRBJ1-4 and V is TRBV6-5; D gene ambiguous. The germline V gene encodes CDR1 MNHEY and CDR2 SVGAGI. The V end was cut by 10 bases, the J end by 0 bases, with 12 bases between. This CDR3 contains 14 residues. CDR3 sequence: CANQRAATNEKLFF. In DNA, the CDR3 is TGTGCCAATCAACGAGCAGCAACTAATGAAAAACTGTTTTTT.

The V gene is TRBV27, the J gene TRBJ2-3, with TRBD2 as a possible D gene (6 bases). Germline CDR1 and CDR2: MNHEY and SMNVEV (reference sequence). CDR3 length: 16 amino acids. V dropped 6 bases and J dropped 6 bases, with 22 bases sitting between them. CDR3 in amino acids: CASSHGTPNLGDTQYF. DNA of the CDR3: TGTGCCAGCAGCCATGGGACTCCTAATCTTGGGGATACGCAGTATTTT.

This CDR3 is CASSLQGGEPQHF. CDR3 DNA sequence: TGTGCCAGCAGCTTGCAGGGTGGCGAGCCCCAGCATTTT. The V and J genes are TRBV5-6 and TRBJ1-5; D perhaps matches TRBD1 (5 bases). The CDR3 contains 13 residues. Trimming left V 1 base short and J 8 bases short, with 10 bases between. The germline V gene encodes CDR1 SGHDT and CDR2 YYEEEE. The full variable domain, rest sourced from reference TRBV5-6 and TRBJ1-5, is DAGVTQSPTHLIKTRGQQVTLRCSPKSGHDTVSWYQQALGQGPQFIFQYYEEEERQRGNFPDRFSGHQFPNYSSELNVNALLLGDSALYLCASSLQGGEPQHFGDGTRLSIL.

This clone occurred a few times. CDR3 loop: CSVGPGQGINNEQFF. CDR3 nucleotide sequence: TGCAGCGTTGGCCCTGGACAGGGAATTAACAATGAGCAGTTCTTC. The rearrangement joins TRBV29-1 to TRBJ2-1; 8 bases are shared with TRBD1. Trimming took 4 bases from V and 5 from J; bases not matched to a gene: 10. This CDR3 is 15 amino acids long. Germline-derived CDR1 and CDR2 are SQVTM and ANQGSEA.

The chain couples TRBV13 to TRBJ2-7; 9 bases align to TRBD2. With 5 bases clipped from V and 3 bases from J, the junction kept 2 bases outside the gene matches. From germline, CDR1 is PRHDT and CDR2 FYEKMQ (reference sequence). The CDR3 is 13 amino acids. The CDR3 sequence: CASSRGGGYEQYF. CDR3 DNA: TGTGCCAGCAGCCGCGGGGGGGGCTACGAGCAGTACTTC.

The V and J genes are TRBV5-6 and TRBJ1-2; D ambiguous. V lost 3 bases and J 4 bases, leaving 10 bases between the germline ends. This CDR3 contains 13 residues. Germline assignment: CDR1 SGHDT and CDR2 YYEEEE. The CDR3 coding sequence is TGTGCCAGCAGCTCGGGTGGCGGCTATGGCTACACCTTC. Its translation is CASSSGGGYGYTF. The whole variable domain, filled in from reference TRBV5-6 and TRBJ1-2, reads DAGVTQSPTHLIKTRGQQVTLRCSPKSGHDTVSWYQQALGQGPQFIFQYYEEEERQRGNFPDRFSGHQFPNYSSELNVNALLLGDSALYLCASSSGGGYGYTFGSGTRLTVV.

This clone has only a few counts. The genes are TRBV14 and TRBJ2-1; TRBD2 agrees at 10 bases. Per the germline V gene, CDR1 is SGHDN and CDR2 is FVKESK. Trimming took 2 bases from V and 6 from J; bases not matched to a gene: 4. CDR3 length: 15 amino acids. The CDR3 sequence is CASSQRSGGANEQFF. CDR3 in DNA: TGTGCCAGCAGCCAAAGAAGCGGGGGGGCCAATGAGCAGTTCTTC.

The chain uses TRBV9 and TRBJ1-1, with D hard to call. Trimming removed 0 bases at V and 0 bases at J, with 12 bases between. The CDR3 length is 16 residues. Looked up from germline, CDR1 is SGDLS and CDR2 is YYNGEE. The CDR3 bases are TGTGCCAGCAGCGTAGAAGATAACAGCTTGAACACTGAAGCTTTCTTT. This encodes CASSVEDNSLNTEAFF.

The chain recombines TRBV5-1 with TRBJ2-5; D is unresolved. The germline V gene encodes CDR1 SGHRS and CDR2 YFSETQ. The germline V and J ends were trimmed by 0 bases and 2 bases, with 11 bases remaining between them. CDR3 size: 15 residues. The DNA for the CDR3 is TGCGCCAGCAGCTTGGCATGGCAGCGTCAAGAGACCCAGTACTTC. Its translation is CASSLAWQRQETQYF. Together with reference TRBV5-1 and TRBJ2-5, the CDR3 gives the full variable domain: KAGVTQTPRYLIKTRGQQVTLSCSPISGHRSVSWYQQTPGQGLQFLFEYFSETQRNKGNFPGRFSGRQFSNSRSEMNVSTLELGDSALYLCASSLAWQRQETQYFGPGTRLLVL.

J is TRBJ2-7 and V is TRBV7-2; D is uncertain. V dropped 4 bases and J dropped 5 bases, with 9 bases sitting between them. The V gene's germline CDR1 is SGHTA and CDR2 FQGNSA. The CDR3 is made up of 12 amino acids. CDR3 DNA: TGTGCCAGCAGCTCCCTCCGGGACGAGCAGTACTTC. It translates to CASSSLRDEQYF.

This clone was observed a handful of times. The rearrangement links TRBV5-4 to TRBJ1-2; 12 bases map to TRBD1. V lost 0 bases to trimming and J lost 5 bases; unmatched junction nucleotides: 17. Looked up from germline, CDR1 is SGHNT and CDR2 is YYREEE (reference sequence). CDR3 length equals 20 residues. The CDR3 reads CASSLDGTGGLVVEKYGYTF. As DNA, the CDR3 is TGTGCCAGCAGCTTGGATGGGACAGGGGGCCTCGTTGTCGAAAAATATGGCTACACCTTC.

This clone has at least ten counts. In the same sample, other DNA sequences code for this CDR3. The V and J genes are TRBV6-4 and TRBJ2-3; 7 positions agree with TRBD1. CDR1 MRHNA and CDR2 SNTAGT come from the germline V gene. The CDR3 is made up of 14 amino acids. The trim removed 0 bases at V and 4 bases at J, leaving 1 base unmatched. The CDR3 region is CASSDSQGADTQYF. DNA for the CDR3: TGTGCCAGCAGTGACTCGCAGGGGGCAGATACGCAGTATTTT.

The J gene is TRBJ2-3, the V gene TRBV29-1, with 7 bases aligning to TRBD2. The V gene end was trimmed by 4 bases and the J gene end by 4 bases; junction bases not matched to a gene: 8. CDR1 is SQVTM and CDR2 is ANQGSEA in the germline V gene. There are 14 residues in the CDR3. The CDR3 loop is CSVGGGGSSDTQYF. The CDR3 region has the DNA TGCAGCGTTGGGGGGGGAGGCTCGTCAGATACGCAGTATTTT.

The rearrangement links TRBV30 to TRBJ2-3, with TRBD1 matching 12 bases. Germline CDR1 GTSNPN, CDR2 SVGIG (reference sequence). The ends lost 2 bases at V and 1 base at J; junction bases unmatched: 1. This CDR3 spans 15 amino acids. The CDR3 protein is CAWSRDRGRTDTQYF. The CDR3 DNA is TGTGCCTGGAGTAGGGACAGGGGGCGCACAGATACGCAGTATTTT. The variable domain in full, completed from reference TRBV30 and TRBJ2-3, reads SQTIHQWPATLVQPVGSPLSLECTVEGTSNPNLYWYRQAAGRGLQLLFYSVGIGQISSEVPQNLSASRPQDRQFILSSKKLLLSDSGFYLCAWSRDRGRTDTQYFGPGTRLTVL.